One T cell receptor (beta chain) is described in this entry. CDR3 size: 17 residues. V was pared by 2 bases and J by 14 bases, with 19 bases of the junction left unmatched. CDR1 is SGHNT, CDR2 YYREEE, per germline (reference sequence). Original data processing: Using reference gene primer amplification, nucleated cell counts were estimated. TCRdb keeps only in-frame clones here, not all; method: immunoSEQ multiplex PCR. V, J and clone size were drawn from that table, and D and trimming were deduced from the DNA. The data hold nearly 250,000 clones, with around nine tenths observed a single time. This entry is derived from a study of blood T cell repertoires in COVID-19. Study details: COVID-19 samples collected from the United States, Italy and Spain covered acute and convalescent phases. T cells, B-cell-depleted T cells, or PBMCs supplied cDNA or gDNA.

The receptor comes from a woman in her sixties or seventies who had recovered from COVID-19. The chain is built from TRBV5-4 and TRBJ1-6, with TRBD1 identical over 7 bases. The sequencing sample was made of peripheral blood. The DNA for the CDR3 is TGTGCCAGCAGCTTTGGAGGGGCATTAGGGGACAGTGGTTCCCTCCACTTT. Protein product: CASSFGGALGDSGSLHF.